This T cell receptor (beta chain) emerged from a study of vaccination effects on CD4 cells after COVID-19. J lost 2 bases, V lost 2 bases, and 9 bases had no gene match. Germline CDR1 and CDR2: LGHDT and YNNKEL (reference sequence). The CDR3 totals 17 residues. Under the ViraFEST assay, PBMC were stimulated with viral peptide pools so that antigen-specific CD4+ T cells expanded. Sequencing was performed afterwards. Isolation of CD4+ T cells took place after approximately 10 days of culture. A density of about 1.8 million PBMC per well was used; these cells were cultured with around 11 IU/ml IL-2 and approximately 9.4 ug/ml peptides. It was on days 3 and 7 that half the medium was replaced with IL-2 medium. Broader study findings: Missing from the study were early post-infection timepoints, and its convalescent patients were few. Marked contraction was observed in infection-induced and vaccine-induced clones late after vaccination.

This clone came up once. Antigen: not known. Here immunoSEQ multiplex PCR was the method, and the copy in TCRdb shows in-frame clones only, minus some. The data contain 55,000 to 65,000 clones, roughly 76% of them seen just once; the ten biggest clones take up about 2.5%. The sample in question was CD4+ T cells from PBMCs cultured with HCoV-229E spike peptides, obtained before COVID-19 vaccination. The chain has TRBV3-1 (or the pseudogene TRBV3-2) and TRBJ1-2; 9 nucleotides match TRBD1. The sequence came from a human donor who received a COVID-19 vaccine. The CDR3 DNA is TGTGCCAGCAGCCAAACAGGGGGCGCGAGTAGCAACTATGGCTACACCTTC. This gives the protein CASSQTGGASSNYGYTF.